The source of this T cell receptor beta chain is a study of T-cell memory formation after mild COVID-19. This clonotype was observed a few times. TCRdb passed the 5' RACE reads through MiXCR, listing each CDR3 protein once. The repertoire holds 300,000 to 400,000 distinct CDR3 sequences, more than 15% seen once, with around 22% in the top ten. Trimming pared 7 bases from V and 7 bases from J, leaving 25 bases between. Looked up from germline, CDR1 is SQVTM and CDR2 is ANQGSEA. The CDR3 loop spans 15 amino acids. The chain combines TRBV29-1 with TRBJ1-1; D is perhaps TRBD1 (5 bases). The TCR sequence derives from a young man who had mild COVID-19 (a few samples of this study predate the infection). Cell type and time point are not known. Sequenced input: PBMCs or a T cell subset sorted from them (not recorded which). The CDR3 region is CSAGPRPGALGEAFF. The CDR3 coding sequence is TGCAGCGCTGGGCCGCGCCCCGGGGCCCTCGGTGAAGCTTTCTTT.